The 7 T cell receptor beta chains in this list originate from one sample, sequenced in a study of T cells expressing NK-cell markers. TCRdb reanalyzed the 5' RACE reads, giving one entry per CDR3 protein sequence and no DNA. In total, the table holds about 460,000 distinct CDR3 sequences. Input material: blood T cells: a sorted CD56 or NKG2C T cell subset, CD4+ or CD8+ T cells, or bulk PBMC T cells (not recorded which). The receptor set was obtained from a woman aged 45 to 65 in good health.

The CDR3 here is CASSDGGLKETQYF. The chain is built from TRBV2 and TRBJ2-5; TCRdb proposes TRBD2, but this gene call is untestable without DNA. The germline CDR1 and CDR2 sequences are SNHLY and FYNNEI. The CDR3 contains 14 residues. The whole variable domain, filled in from reference TRBV2 and TRBJ2-5, reads EPEVTQTPSHQVTQMGQEVILRCVPISNHLYFYWYRQILGQKVEFLVSFYNNEISEKSEIFDDQFSVERPDGSNFTLKIRSTKLEDSAMYFCASSDGGLKETQYFGPGTRLLVL.

The chain joins TRBV6-6 to TRBJ2-1; absent DNA, TCRdb's TRBD2 call cannot be checked. Germline CDR1 is MNHNY and CDR2 is SVGAGI (reference sequence). This CDR3 is built from 12 residues. CDR3 amino acids: CASSSGTSEQFF.

V usage is TRBV2 and J usage is TRBJ1-6; with no DNA, the TCRdb D assignment of TRBD1 cannot be verified. The CDR3 contains 15 residues. CDR1 and CDR2 (germline): SNHLY, FYNNEI. CDR3 loop: CASSERDRGNSPLHF. Full variable domain (missing parts from reference TRBV2 and TRBJ1-6): EPEVTQTPSHQVTQMGQEVILRCVPISNHLYFYWYRQILGQKVEFLVSFYNNEISEKSEIFDDQFSVERPDGSNFTLKIRSTKLEDSAMYFCASSERDRGNSPLHFGNGTRLTVT.

The J gene is TRBJ2-3, the V gene TRBV10-3; TCRdb lists TRBD1, though no DNA is available to test this call. The CDR3 extends over 15 amino acids. In germline, CDR1 is ENHRY, CDR2 SYGVKD. The CDR3 spells CAISDSEGSTDTQYF.

The V and J genes are TRBV20-1 and TRBJ1-4. This CDR3 has 12 residues. Germline values: CDR1 DFQATT, CDR2 SNEGSKA (reference sequence). CDR3 amino acids: CSAGGGNEKLFF.

The chain uses TRBV27 and TRBJ2-1; the D gene TCRdb calls, TRBD1, cannot be checked with no DNA. CDR1 and CDR2 (germline): MNHEY, SMNVEV (reference sequence). The CDR3 sequence is 14 residues long. The CDR3 spells CASSLSAEYNEQFF.

CDR3 loop: CASRRNTGELFF. The gene calls are TRBV6-2 or TRBV6-3 and TRBJ2-2. The CDR3 runs 12 residues. Germline V gene data show CDR1 as MNHEY and CDR2 as SVGEGT.